The source of this TCR beta chain is a study of identical twins. General study results and limits: Some out-of-frame alpha sequences were shared by twins, and these showed excess low generation probability.

Germline values: CDR1 MNHEY, CDR2 SMNVEV (reference sequence). This CDR3 contains 13 residues. V lost 0 bases, J lost 10 bases, and 12 bases lay in between. Turning to this clonotype: The antigen is undetermined.

One entry per CDR3 protein, called by TCRdb with MiXCR from the 5' RACE reads. The sample shows roughly 690,000 distinct CDR3 sequences, 20% to 25% of them seen only once. These data are also associated with another study on T cells expressing NK-cell markers. That report notes: HCMV specificity of the expanded NKG2C+ T cell clones stayed unclear.

Sample: PBMCs. This chain links TRBV27 with TRBJ1-2; a possible D gene is TRBD1 (5 bases). The source of this sequence is a woman under 30 in good health. CDR3 coding DNA: TGTGCCAGCAGTTTATCGTATAGGGGAACCTACACCTTC. It codes for CASSLSYRGTYTF.